This entry describes one T cell receptor (beta chain). What it binds is not known. This record belongs to a study of T cell responses to AZD1222 COVID-19 vaccine. Notes on the study in general: Unmutated regions of variants are reportedly targeted by nearly half of spike-specific TCRs. Samples come after the peak T cell response, not at day 14. White British people made up most donors, females outnumbered males, and clonal diversity was possibly underestimated.

Data came from immunoSEQ multiplex PCR; TCRdb stores just in-frame clones and leaves some out. The top ten hold less than 9.5% of the sample, which has under 150,000 clones, 85% seen once. CDR1 and CDR2 from the germline V gene are ENHRY and SYGVKD. V lost 4 bases to trimming and J lost 0 bases, with 15 bases between them. This CDR3 comprises 16 residues. The V gene is TRBV10-3, the J gene TRBJ1-2; D is perhaps TRBD1 (6 bases). The sample was peripheral blood, taken 28 days after the second dose of the MenACWY control vaccine. This receptor was identified in an adult who received the MenACWY meningococcal vaccine as a control. CDR3 bases: TGTGCCATCAGTGGAGTCTCAGGGGTCGCTAACTATGGCTACACCTTC. This sequence encodes CAISGVSGVANYGYTF.